This passage covers 27 T cell receptor beta chains from one sample sequenced in a study of circulating CD8 cells and anti-PD-1 response in melanoma. Sorting of live CD3+CD8+TCRalphabeta+ cells by PD-1 and/or TIGIT gave four subsets. The QIAseq Immune Repertoire TCR panel built the libraries from roughly 15 ng of total RNA. TCRdb passed the reads through MiXCR, listing each CDR3 protein once. Counted here are 450 to 600 distinct CDR3 sequences, approximately 10% occurring once; the ten biggest clones make up approximately 43%. The sequences come from CD8+ T cells from PBMCs, collected at baseline or after one month of anti-PD-1 therapy (not recorded which). These receptors were obtained from a human donor with melanoma.

As regards this clonotype: One junction end does not reproduce the germline sequence, and a read error may be involved. V and J are TRBV28 and TRBJ1-1, with D uncertain. CDR3 size: 12 residues. Germline CDR1 is MDHEN and CDR2 is SYDVKM. The chain's CDR3 is CTSSQRPHEALF. As DNA, the CDR3 is TGTACCAGCAGCCAGAGACCGCACGAAGCTCTCTTT.

This clonotype qualifies as large. The rearrangement joins TRBV4-3 to TRBJ2-2, with D possibly TRBD2 on 6 matching bases. V was trimmed by 4 bases and J by 1 base, leaving 13 bases between them. The CDR3 has 16 amino acids. Germline V CDR1 and CDR2: LGHNA, YSLEER. The CDR3 loop reads CASSPRDGGNTGELFF. Here the CDR3 DNA reads TGCGCCAGCAGCCCCAGGGACGGGGGGAACACCGGGGAGCTGTTTTTT.

Judged by abundance, this clonotype is medium-sized. This chain connects TRBV2 to TRBJ2-7; no clear D gene. V was clipped by 2 bases and J by 2 bases, with 10 bases between them. CDR3 length equals 14 residues. Germline CDR1 and CDR2: SNHLY and FYNNEI. CDR3: CASSELSVAYEQYF. The CDR3 coding sequence is TGTGCCAGCAGTGAACTTTCAGTAGCCTACGAGCAGTACTTC. The whole variable domain, remainder taken from reference TRBV2 and TRBJ2-7, is EPEVTQTPSHQVTQMGQEVILRCVPISNHLYFYWYRQILGQKVEFLVSFYNNEISEKSEIFDDQFSVERPDGSNFTLKIRSTKLEDSAMYFCASSELSVAYEQYFGPGTRLTVT.

This clonotype is classed as medium-sized. The chain uses TRBV19 and TRBJ2-6; D may be TRBD2 (5 bases). The CDR3 covers 14 residues. Deletions cut 7 bases from V and 2 bases from J, with 9 bases between. Per the germline V gene, CDR1 is LNHDA and CDR2 is SQIVND (reference sequence). The CDR3 nucleotides are TGTGCCAGTAAAGAGGGAACTGGGGCCAACGTCCTGACTTTC. The encoded protein is CASKEGTGANVLTF.

Within the sample, this clonotype is medium-sized. The J gene is TRBJ1-1, the V gene TRBV28; D not resolved. This CDR3 comprises 18 residues. V was shortened by 4 bases and J by 1 base, with 22 bases between the two germline ends. CDR1 is MDHEN and CDR2 is SYDVKM in the germline V gene. The CDR3: CASSSIIASLGKNTEAFF. The CDR3 nucleotides read TGTGCCAGCAGTTCCATAATTGCTTCCCTCGGTAAGAACACTGAAGCTTTCTTT.

In this sample, this clonotype is medium-sized. The genes are TRBV28 and TRBJ1-6; D unresolved. CDR1 and CDR2 (germline): MDHEN, SYDVKM. The CDR3 covers 13 residues. The CDR3 loop reads CAVFRSGNSPLHF. The CDR3 DNA follows: TGTGCAGTATTCAGGAGCGGTAATTCACCCCTCCACTTT.

By frequency in the sample, this clonotype is medium-sized. The chain uses TRBV14 and TRBJ2-3, with D tentatively TRBD1 (5 bases). V lost 3 bases to trimming and J lost 5 bases, with 12 bases between them. The CDR3 length is 14 residues. Germline V gene data show CDR1 as SGHDN and CDR2 as FVKESK. CDR3 DNA sequence: TGTGCCAGCAGCCACTGGACAACCAAAGATACGCAGTATTTT. It is translated as CASSHWTTKDTQYF.

Judged by abundance, this clonotype is medium-sized. The chain employs TRBV6-6 and TRBJ1-1; D ambiguous. This CDR3 has 14 amino acids. Germline loops: CDR1 MNHNY, CDR2 SVGAGI (reference sequence). Between the trimmed V and J ends, which lost 0 bases and 2 bases, there was a span of 7 bases. The CDR3 reads CASSYSSRNTEAFF. Here the CDR3 DNA reads TGTGCCAGCAGTTACTCGAGCAGAAACACTGAAGCTTTCTTT.

The chain employs TRBV20-1 and TRBJ2-7; 10 bases agree with TRBD2. V trimming: 6 bases; J trimming: 0 bases; junction bases outside the gene matches: 5. CDR1 DFQATT and CDR2 SNEGSKA come from the germline V gene (reference sequence). The CDR3 loop spans 14 amino acids. In DNA form, the CDR3 reads TGCAGTGCGACCGGGACTAGCGTCTCCTACGAGCAGTACTTC. Protein sequence: CSATGTSVSYEQYF.

This clonotype has a single count. One base separates it from a far larger clone, so it is likely a read error. V gene TRBV2 combines with J gene TRBJ2-7; D might be TRBD1 or TRBD2, each matching 5 bases. Germline V CDR1 and CDR2: SNHLY, FYNNEI. The CDR3 is made up of 14 amino acids. Trimming cost V 10 bases and J 7 bases, with 23 bases left between them. The CDR3 DNA reads as TGTGCCATTATACCGGGACCGATCTACAATGAGCAGTACTTC. Amino acid sequence: CAIIPGPIYNEQYF.

By sample fraction, this clonotype is medium-sized. V is TRBV4-3 and J is TRBJ2-1, with D perhaps matching TRBD2 (5 bases). Trimming removed 2 bases at V and 8 bases at J, with 13 bases between. The CDR3 is made up of 14 amino acids. CDR1 and CDR2 from the germline V gene are LGHNA and YSLEER. The DNA of the CDR3 is TGCGCCAGCAGCCAAAGGCTAGCAGCCGATGAGCAGTTCTTC. Translating it yields CASSQRLAADEQFF.

The V and J genes are TRBV19 and TRBJ2-1; D is perhaps TRBD1 (6 bases). Trimming took 3 bases from V and 6 from J, leaving 6 bases between them. This CDR3 is built from 12 residues. In germline, CDR1 is LNHDA, CDR2 SQIVND (reference sequence). The CDR3, as DNA: TGTGCCAGTAGTATCAGGGGCAATGAGCAGTTCTTC. Encoded protein: CASSIRGNEQFF. Drawing the rest from reference TRBV19 and TRBJ2-1, the complete variable domain is DGGITQSPKYLFRKEGQNVTLSCEQNLNHDAMYWYRQDPGQGLRLIYYSQIVNDFQKGDIAEGYSVSREKKESFPLTVTSAQKNPTAFYLCASSIRGNEQFFGPGTRLTVL.

This clonotype rates as large. V and J are TRBV12-3 or TRBV12-4 and TRBJ2-1; TRBD2 matches 9 bases. After removal of 6 bases from V and 8 bases from J, the junction contained 11 bases not matched to a gene. The CDR3 runs 15 residues. CDR3 sequence reads: CASSLLAGGPHEQFF. In nucleotides, the CDR3 is TGTGCCAGCAGCCTTCTTGCGGGAGGGCCCCATGAGCAGTTCTTC.

By share, this clonotype ranks as medium-sized. The chain carries TRBV12-3 or TRBV12-4 and TRBJ2-1; no definite D call. V shed 8 bases and J shed 3 bases, with 17 bases lying between them. The length of the CDR3 is 15 residues. The CDR3 loop is CASGISETYYNEQFF. CDR3 coding DNA: TGTGCCAGCGGGATTTCAGAAACCTACTACAATGAGCAGTTCTTC.

By sample fraction, this clonotype is medium-sized. This sequence joins TRBV7-3 and TRBJ2-7; 8 bases are a match to TRBD2. The germline gives CDR1 SGHTA, CDR2 FQGTGA. The CDR3 length is 18 residues. V dropped 5 bases and J dropped 0; count of bases not matched to a gene: 15. The CDR3 loop reads CASSQTGVAGHCSYEQYF. The CDR3 DNA reads TGTGCCAGCAGCCAAACGGGGGTAGCGGGGCATTGCTCCTACGAGCAGTACTTC. Based on the CDR3 plus reference TRBV7-3 and TRBJ2-7, the full variable domain is GAGVSQTPSNKVTEKGKYVELRCDPISGHTALYWYRQSLGQGPEFLIYFQGTGAADDSGLPNDRFFAVRPEGSVSTLKIQRTERGDSAVYLCASSQTGVAGHCSYEQYFGPGTRLTVT.

Sample share makes this clonotype medium-sized. The chain joins TRBV6-2 or TRBV6-3 to TRBJ2-7; tentatively, D is TRBD2 (5 bases). V dropped 8 bases and J dropped 1 base, with 9 bases sitting between them. The CDR3 totals 12 residues. Germline V gene lookup returns CDR1 MNHEY and CDR2 SVGEGT. The DNA for the CDR3 is TGTGCCAGCTTCAGCGGATCCTACGAGCAGTACTTC. Amino acid sequence: CASFSGSYEQYF.

The V and J genes are TRBV19 and TRBJ2-7, with a weak D call TRBD2 (6 bases). The germline V gene encodes CDR1 LNHDA and CDR2 SQIVND (reference sequence). V lost 10 bases, J lost 3 bases, and 13 bases lay in between. CDR3 length: 12 residues. The CDR3 protein is CATGVGSYEQYF. Here the CDR3 DNA reads TGTGCCACGGGGGTGGGCAGCTACGAGCAGTACTTC. Drawing the rest from reference TRBV19 and TRBJ2-7, the complete variable domain is DGGITQSPKYLFRKEGQNVTLSCEQNLNHDAMYWYRQDPGQGLRLIYYSQIVNDFQKGDIAEGYSVSREKKESFPLTVTSAQKNPTAFYLCATGVGSYEQYFGPGTRLTVT.

In its sample, this clonotype is large. The V gene is TRBV7-3, the J gene TRBJ1-2, with D perhaps matching TRBD1 (6 bases). Germline loops: CDR1 SGHTA, CDR2 FQGTGA. This CDR3 has 14 residues. Trimming removed 5 bases from V and 2 bases from J, with 12 bases in between. The CDR3, as DNA: TGTGCCAGCAGCGTTTCGGGACAAAACTATGGCTACACCTTC. This encodes CASSVSGQNYGYTF.

By its share, this clonotype is large. The chain's CDR3 is CASSLGATGNEQFF. The DNA of the CDR3 is TGTGCCAGCAGTTTAGGAGCCACAGGGAATGAGCAGTTCTTC. The gene calls are TRBV28 and TRBJ2-1; TRBD1 is a possible D gene (6 bases). The CDR3 consists of 14 residues. The V end was cut by 2 bases, the J end by 7 bases, with 12 bases between. CDR1 is MDHEN and CDR2 is SYDVKM in the germline V gene. Combining the CDR3 with reference TRBV28 and TRBJ2-1 gives the whole variable domain DVKVTQSSRYLVKRTGEKVFLECVQDMDHENMFWYRQDPGLGLRLIYFSYDVKMKEKGDIPEGYSVSREKKERFSLILESASTNQTSMYLCASSLGATGNEQFFGPGTRLTVL.

This clonotype was picked up a small number of times. The chain joins TRBV11-2 to TRBJ2-2; no reliable D call. V lost 4 bases and J 3 bases, leaving 0 bases between the germline ends. Germline values: CDR1 SGHAT, CDR2 FQNNGV. The CDR3 runs 11 residues. The CDR3 loop is CASSYTGELFF. Written as DNA, the CDR3 is TGTGCCAGCAGCTACACCGGGGAGCTGTTTTTT.

This clonotype was detected only once. A read error is likely, as this CDR3 ends without the conserved phenylalanine or tryptophan. This sequence joins TRBV7-2 and TRBJ2-7; 8 nucleotides align to TRBD2. The CDR3 spans 15 residues. CDR1 is SGHTA, CDR2 FQGNSA, per germline. The DNA of the CDR3 is TGTGCCGGCAGCTGGGGAGCTAGCGGGTATACGGAGCAGTACCTC. This sequence encodes CAGSWGASGYTEQYL.

This clonotype is classed as hyperexpanded. The rearrangement uses TRBV2 and TRBJ2-5, with D unresolved. The V end was cut by 5 bases, the J end by 5 bases, with 15 bases between. This CDR3 has 14 residues. The germline V gene has CDR1 SNHLY and CDR2 FYNNEI. DNA for the CDR3: TGTGCCAGCAGTTCCCGTGTGCCAATGGAGACCCAGTACTTC. Translating gives CASSSRVPMETQYF.

This clonotype qualifies as large. The chain joins TRBV29-1 to TRBJ1-2, with D possibly matching TRBD1 (6 bases). CDR3 length equals 14 residues. The V gene's germline CDR1 is SQVTM and CDR2 ANQGSEA. V was shortened by 1 base and J by 0 bases, with 9 bases between the two germline ends. CDR3 in amino acids: CSVEGTVTNYGYTF. The DNA for the CDR3 is TGCAGCGTTGAAGGGACAGTAACTAACTATGGCTACACCTTC. The variable domain in full, with the rest retrieved from reference TRBV29-1 and TRBJ1-2, is SAVISQKPSRDICQRGTSLTIQCQVDSQVTMMFWYRQQPGQSLTLIATANQGSEATYESGFVIDKFPISRPNLTFSTLTVSNMSPEDSSIYLCSVEGTVTNYGYTFGSGTRLTVV.

This clonotype has more than one count but fewer than ten. The chain couples TRBV20-1 to TRBJ2-3; D call uncertain. This CDR3 has 15 amino acids. From germline, CDR1 is DFQATT and CDR2 SNEGSKA (reference sequence). Trimming took 6 bases from V and 0 from J, leaving 16 bases between them. The CDR3 reads CSADDVEISTDTQYF. CDR3 bases: TGCAGTGCCGACGACGTAGAGATAAGCACAGATACGCAGTATTTT.

This clonotype was counted a few times. A single base separates this from a much larger clone, so it may be a read error. This CDR3 is missing its conserved last phenylalanine or tryptophan, likely due to a read error. The V gene is TRBV19, the J gene TRBJ2-5; D remains unclear. CDR1 LNHDA and CDR2 SQIVND come from the germline V gene (reference sequence). The CDR3 length is 11 residues. The germline V and J ends were trimmed by 7 bases and 1 base, with 4 bases remaining between them. The CDR3 reads CASTFQETQYS. The CDR3 nucleotides read TGTGCCAGTACCTTCCAAGAGACCCAGTACTCC.

This clonotype is medium-sized within its sample. A much bigger clone sits one base away, suggesting this may be a read error. This CDR3 is missing its conserved last phenylalanine or tryptophan, likely due to a read error. V and J are TRBV9 and TRBJ2-5; 10 bases are a match to TRBD1. V was pared by 3 bases and J by 5 bases, with 10 bases of the junction left unmatched. This CDR3 has 16 residues. Germline V CDR1 and CDR2: SGDLS, YYNGEE. In DNA, the CDR3 is TGTGCCAGCAGCGCCCACCGGGACAGGGGATGGGAGACCCAGTACTCC. Its protein is CASSAHRDRGWETQYS.

The chain is built from TRBV28 and TRBJ1-4; tentative D call: TRBD1 (5 bases). V gave up 4 bases and J gave up 4 bases, with 10 bases separating them. Looked up from germline, CDR1 is MDHEN and CDR2 is SYDVKM. This CDR3 region has 14 residues. Here the CDR3 reads CASSSTGDNEKLFF. CDR3 nucleotides: TGTGCCAGCAGTTCCACAGGCGATAATGAAAAACTGTTTTTT.